A single sample gave rise to the 21 T cell receptor beta chains below, sequenced in a study of beta chain features in type 1 diabetes. Expressed TCRB transcripts were sequenced after all isolated RNA was converted to cDNA. Repertoires were generated with immunoSEQ multiplex PCR, while TCRdb's copy carries only in-frame clones and drops some. There are 250,000 to 400,000 clones in the sample; around 15% occur only once, and approximately 6.7% lies in the top ten. Source material: central memory CD4+ T cells from blood. Receptors were obtained from a man aged 30-40 years in good health.

The chain couples TRBV6-5 to TRBJ2-1; D may be TRBD1 (6 bases). The CDR3 is 14 residues long. Per the germline V gene, CDR1 is MNHEY and CDR2 is SVGAGI. Deletions cut 5 bases from V and 5 bases from J, with 13 bases between. DNA of the CDR3: TGTGCCAGCAGTAGAGGGGGTTCGCACAATGAGCAGTTCTTC. Encoded protein: CASSRGGSHNEQFF.

This chain joins TRBV5-4 and TRBJ2-3; D is undetermined. Per germline, CDR1 SGHNT and CDR2 YYREEE (reference sequence). This CDR3 has 15 amino acids. Trimming pared 0 bases from V and 0 bases from J, leaving 8 bases between. CDR3 sequence: CASSLVTTSTDTQYF. The CDR3 DNA follows: TGTGCCAGCAGCTTGGTTACAACTAGCACAGATACGCAGTATTTT.

CDR3 residues: CASSREGGRSTDTQYF. CDR3 sequence (DNA): TGTGCCAGCAGCCGCGAGGGGGGGAGAAGCACAGATACGCAGTATTTT. V and J are TRBV21-1 and TRBJ2-3; TRBD2 is the table's D call, not checked against the DNA. TRBV21-1 is a pseudogene segment. The CDR3 spans 16 residues.

This sequence joins TRBV6-5 and TRBJ1-2, with D possibly matching TRBD1 (5 bases). Germline V CDR1 and CDR2: MNHEY, SVGAGI. The CDR3 covers 13 residues. The V gene lost 6 bases and the J gene lost 8 bases, with 16 bases spanning the gap. The CDR3 sequence is CASRNGGSGGYTF. CDR3 sequence (DNA): TGTGCCAGCAGAAATGGGGGGAGTGGAGGCTACACCTTC.

This clone was detected a few times. The CDR3 loop reads CASSRTAGGLSGNTIYF. The CDR3, as DNA: TGTGCCAGCAGCAGAACCGCCGGGGGGCTCTCTGGAAACACCATATATTTT. The chain employs TRBV7-2 and TRBJ1-3; a possible D gene is TRBD1 (6 bases). Germline V gene lookup returns CDR1 SGHTA and CDR2 FQGNSA. The germline V and J ends were trimmed by 5 bases and 0 bases, with 17 bases remaining between them. CDR3 size: 17 residues. Full variable domain (rest looked up from reference TRBV7-2 and TRBJ1-3): GAGVSQSPSNKVTEKGKDVELRCDPISGHTALYWYRQSLGQGLEFLIYFQGNSAPDKSGLPSDRFSAERTGGSVSTLTIQRTQQEDSAVYLCASSRTAGGLSGNTIYFGEGSWLTVV.

This chain uses TRBV19 with TRBJ2-5; D is unresolved. Germline loops: CDR1 LNHDA, CDR2 SQIVND (reference sequence). This CDR3 comprises 12 residues. V shed 2 bases and J shed 11 bases, with 12 bases lying between them. This CDR3 is CASSISNSIQYF. The CDR3 coding sequence is TGTGCCAGTAGTATATCAAACAGTATACAGTACTTC.

Comment on this clone: The sample carries other DNA sequences with the same CDR3. The chain combines TRBV4-2 with TRBJ2-3, with a tentative D call TRBD1 (5 bases). Germline V gene sequence: CDR1 LGHNA, CDR2 YNFKEQ. This CDR3 contains 14 residues. V was trimmed by 2 bases and J by 0 bases, leaving 6 bases between them. The CDR3 coding sequence is TGTGCCAGCAGCCAAAGGGGTAGCACAGATACGCAGTATTTT. This sequence encodes CASSQRGSTDTQYF.

In this sample, this clone turned up a few times. J is TRBJ2-1 and V is TRBV10-3; D gene ambiguous. V gave up 6 bases and J gave up 5 bases, with 5 bases separating them. Germline V gives CDR1 ENHRY, CDR2 SYGVKD. There are 11 residues in the CDR3. The CDR3 coding sequence is TGTGCCATCAGCCTGAACAATGAGCAGTTCTTC. Translating it yields CAISLNNEQFF.

V is TRBV11-3 and J is TRBJ2-1; 10 bases align to TRBD2. The germline V gene encodes CDR1 SGHNT and CDR2 YENEEA. CDR3 length equals 15 residues. V lost 6 bases to trimming and J lost 2 bases; unmatched junction nucleotides: 4. This chain's CDR3 is CASSQLAGAYNEQFF. The CDR3, as DNA: TGTGCCAGCAGTCAGCTAGCGGGGGCCTACAATGAGCAGTTCTTC.

The V and J genes are TRBV19 and TRBJ1-1; D uncertain. This CDR3 is 11 amino acids long. Trimming removed 4 bases at V and 1 base at J, with 1 base between. In germline, CDR1 is LNHDA, CDR2 SQIVND (reference sequence). The CDR3 is CASSKNTEAFF. CDR3 sequence (DNA): TGTGCCAGTAGTAAGAACACTGAAGCTTTCTTT.

The chain combines TRBV5-6 with TRBJ2-4; D is possibly TRBD2 (5 bases). Germline values: CDR1 SGHDT, CDR2 YYEEEE. Trimming removed 5 bases from V and 8 bases from J, with 14 bases in between. The CDR3 contains 13 residues. The CDR3 DNA is TGTGCCAGCAGTCCCCGGGGTAGGGACATTCAGTACTTC. Translating it yields CASSPRGRDIQYF.

This clone was recorded only once. The chain is built from TRBV4-1 and TRBJ2-7, with D perhaps TRBD1 or TRBD2 (6 bases each). V shed 8 bases and J shed 1 base, with 21 bases lying between them. The CDR3 spans 16 residues. Per the germline V gene, CDR1 is MGHRA and CDR2 is YSYEKL. CDR3 nucleotides: TGCGCCAGCCGTGACCTGGGGGGCCCGCAGTCCTACGAGCAGTACTTC. This sequence encodes CASRDLGGPQSYEQYF.

The DNA for the CDR3 is TGTGCCAGCAGCAAAGGTTCTAACGAGCAGTACTTC. This translates into CASSKGSNEQYF. The chain carries TRBV21-1 and TRBJ2-7; the tabulated D call, TRBD2, remains unverified against the DNA. TRBV21-1 is a pseudogene. There are 12 residues in the CDR3.

This chain uses TRBV11-2 with TRBJ2-7; possibly TRBD1 for D (5 bases). Trimming shortened V by 4 bases and J by 5 bases, and 15 bases separated the two germline ends. Germline V gene lookup returns CDR1 SGHAT and CDR2 FQNNGV. There are 14 residues in the CDR3. Here the CDR3 DNA reads TGTGCCAGCAGCTCGTGGAAGGGGTATAACGAGCAGTACTTC. Translated: CASSSWKGYNEQYF.

Note on this clone: A single base separates this from a much larger clone, so it may be a read error. The rearrangement joins TRBV11-3 to TRBJ1-1; D unclear. The CDR3 runs to 13 residues. CDR1 is SGHNT, CDR2 YENEEA, per germline. Trimming cost V 1 base and J 4 bases, with 7 bases left between them. Here the CDR3 DNA reads TGTGCCAGCAGCTTAGGGGCTAGCACTGAAGCTTTCTTT. This translates into CASSLGASTEAFF.

In its sample, this clone was seen a few times. The chain couples TRBV10-3 to TRBJ2-3; no clear D gene. In germline, CDR1 is ENHRY, CDR2 SYGVKD. The CDR3 is made up of 11 amino acids. The V end lost 3 bases, the J end lost 4 bases, and 2 bases lay between the germline ends. For the CDR3, the DNA is TGTGCCATCAGTGAAGCAGATACGCAGTATTTT. Translating it yields CAISEADTQYF.

This clone has only a few counts. This chain uses TRBV14 with TRBJ1-2; D remains ambiguous. Looked up from germline, CDR1 is SGHDN and CDR2 is FVKESK. Trimming cost V 4 bases and J 11 bases, with 20 bases left between them. The length of the CDR3 is 14 residues. DNA of the CDR3: TGTGCCAGCAGCCCATCCATCCGGACGGTCCTTTACACCTTC. Encoded protein: CASSPSIRTVLYTF.

This clone turned up a few times. This chain links TRBV6-1 with TRBJ2-3; maybe TRBD2 (6 bases). Between the trimmed V and J ends, which lost 6 bases and 0 bases, there was a span of 13 bases. Germline assignment: CDR1 MNHNS and CDR2 SASEGT. This CDR3 spans 15 amino acids. The DNA of the CDR3 is TGTGCCAGCAGCCCCGGGGGACCTAGCACAGATACGCAGTATTTT. Its protein product is CASSPGGPSTDTQYF.

This clone has a handful of counts. The rearrangement uses TRBV5-6 and TRBJ1-2, with 8 bases matching TRBD1. V was clipped by 4 bases and J by 2 bases; unmatched bases: 7. Germline CDR1 SGHDT, CDR2 YYEEEE. This CDR3 region has 15 residues. In DNA, the CDR3 is TGTGCCAGCAGCACCGACAGGGGAAAGAACTATGGCTACACCTTC. It yields the protein CASSTDRGKNYGYTF.

The table lists this clone with a few counts. The J gene is TRBJ2-4, the V gene TRBV9; D is ambiguous. This CDR3 is 16 amino acids long. In germline, CDR1 is SGDLS, CDR2 YYNGEE. V lost 4 bases to trimming and J lost 1 base, with 15 bases between them. The CDR3 loop reads CASSPAAPSAKNIQYF. DNA of the CDR3: TGTGCCAGCAGCCCCGCAGCTCCTTCGGCCAAAAACATTCAGTACTTC.

This rearrangement joins TRBV5-1 to TRBJ2-3; D is perhaps TRBD1 (5 bases). From germline, CDR1 is SGHRS and CDR2 YFSETQ. This CDR3 spans 14 amino acids. Trimming cost V 3 bases and J 4 bases, with 12 bases left between them. The CDR3: CASSSQGIADTQYF. In nucleotides, the CDR3 is TGCGCCAGCAGCTCGCAGGGCATTGCAGATACGCAGTATTTT. The whole variable domain, filled in from reference TRBV5-1 and TRBJ2-3, reads KAGVTQTPRYLIKTRGQQVTLSCSPISGHRSVSWYQQTPGQGLQFLFEYFSETQRNKGNFPGRFSGRQFSNSRSEMNVSTLELGDSALYLCASSSQGIADTQYFGPGTRLTVL.